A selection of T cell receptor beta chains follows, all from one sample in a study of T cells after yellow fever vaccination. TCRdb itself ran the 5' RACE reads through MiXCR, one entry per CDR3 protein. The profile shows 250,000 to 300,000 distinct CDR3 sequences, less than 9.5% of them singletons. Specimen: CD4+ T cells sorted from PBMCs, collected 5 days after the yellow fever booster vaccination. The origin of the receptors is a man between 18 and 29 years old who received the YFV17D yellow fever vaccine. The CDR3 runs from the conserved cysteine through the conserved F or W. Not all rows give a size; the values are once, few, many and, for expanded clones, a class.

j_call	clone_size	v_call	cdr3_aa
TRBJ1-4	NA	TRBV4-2	CASSPTAGTGKEKLFF
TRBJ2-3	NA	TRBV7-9	CASSNRQGWDTQYF
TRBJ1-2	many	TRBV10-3	CAIRDDNLGRFYGYTF
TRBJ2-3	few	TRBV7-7	CASSRGTDYTDTQYF
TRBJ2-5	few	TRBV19	CASSKTEIQETQYF
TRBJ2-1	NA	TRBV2	CASSVLKVYEQFF
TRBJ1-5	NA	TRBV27	CASSFRGGLNQPQHF
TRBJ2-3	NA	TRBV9	CASSVAGDPTDTQYF
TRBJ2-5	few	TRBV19	CASSKRSVYGETQYF
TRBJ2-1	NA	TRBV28	CASSHRGWSYNEQFF
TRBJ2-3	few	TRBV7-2	CASSNRDTQYF
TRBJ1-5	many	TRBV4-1	CASSRQGQRNQPQHF
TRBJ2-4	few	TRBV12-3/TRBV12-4	CASTREPLNIQYF
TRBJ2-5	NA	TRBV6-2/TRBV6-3	CASSPYSGAEETQCF
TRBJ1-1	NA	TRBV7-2	CASSPWMNTEAFF
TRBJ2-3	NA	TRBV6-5	CASSYRWGGADTQYF
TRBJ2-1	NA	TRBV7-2	CASSFPAGGLVDEQFF
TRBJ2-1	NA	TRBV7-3	CASSSKAGGPYNEQFF
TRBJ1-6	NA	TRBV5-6	CASSLHRPSSSYNSPLHF
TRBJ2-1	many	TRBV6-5	CASSYLGRGEYHEQFF
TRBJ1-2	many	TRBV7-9	CASSLGGRGYTF
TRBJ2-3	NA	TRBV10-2	CASSVSAGTPLQYF
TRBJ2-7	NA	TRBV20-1	CSARAQGDYEQYF
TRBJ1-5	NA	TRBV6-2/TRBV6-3	CASRLTGGGQPQHF
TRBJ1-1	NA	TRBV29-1	CSGHQQGAVAFF
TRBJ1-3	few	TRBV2	CASSEATGTGNTIYF
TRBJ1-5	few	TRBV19	CASSIRGAGEPQHF
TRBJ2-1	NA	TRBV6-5	CASKRVGGNEQFF
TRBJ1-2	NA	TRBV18	CASSPGYQYGYTF
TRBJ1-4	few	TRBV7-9	CASSLGQGRKLFF
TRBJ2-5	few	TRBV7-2	CASSLSPAWETQYF
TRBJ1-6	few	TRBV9	CASSVRGKDSPLHF
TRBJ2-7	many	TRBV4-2	CASSQDLQGYEQYF
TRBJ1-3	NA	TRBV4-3	CASSQERRSFSGNTIYF
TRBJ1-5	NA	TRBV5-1	CASTFPDYNNQPQHF
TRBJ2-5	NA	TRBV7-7	CASSLASQAVTQYF
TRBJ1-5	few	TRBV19	CASSIGLINQPQHF
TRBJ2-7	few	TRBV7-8	CASSGPGGIYEQYF
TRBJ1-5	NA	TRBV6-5	CASSYLRQGNQHF
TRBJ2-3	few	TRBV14	CASSQGGAATDTQYF
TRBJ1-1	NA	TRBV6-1	CASSEFPGKKRAKLEAFF
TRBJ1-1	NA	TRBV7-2	CASSRQGMNTEAFF
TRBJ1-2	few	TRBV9	CASSVGGHEGYGYTF
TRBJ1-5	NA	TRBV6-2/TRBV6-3	CASSKGGSNQPQHF
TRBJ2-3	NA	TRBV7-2	CASSLAVEDTQYF
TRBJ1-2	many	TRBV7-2	CASSSDGIYGYTF
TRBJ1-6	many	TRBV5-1	CASSLSAGGESPLHF
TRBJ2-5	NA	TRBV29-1	CSVDEGALKTQYF
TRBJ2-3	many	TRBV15	CATSRDGSGGTDTQYF
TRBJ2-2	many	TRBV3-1	CASWSRPTGELFF
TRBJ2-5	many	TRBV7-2	CASSSYGGIQETQYF